Sequencing of this T cell receptor (beta chain) was carried out in a study of T cells in Graves' hyperthyroidism and ophthalmopathy. The TCR beta CDR3 regions underwent amplification using RNA transcripts as the source. Initially, a first-round RT-PCR of the TCR CDR3 employed the HTBI primer set. TCRdb analysed the multiplex PCR reads with MiXCR anew, one entry per CDR3 protein. The table includes fewer than 500,000 distinct CDR3 sequences, approximately 15% detected once. CDR1 and CDR2 from the germline V gene are GTSNPN and SVGIG (reference sequence). The CDR3 spans 14 residues. V was clipped by 0 bases and J by 4 bases; unmatched bases: 6. This clonotype appeared many times.

The source of this sequence is a man aged 18-30 years with Graves' ophthalmopathy. Sequencing was performed on blood. The rearrangement joins TRBV30 to TRBJ2-7; TRBD2 matches 7 bases. CDR3 in amino acids: CAWSVTREGYEQYF. In nucleotides, the CDR3 is TGTGCCTGGAGTGTAACTAGGGAGGGGTACGAGCAGTACTTC.